Presented here are 7 T cell receptor beta chains from one specimen sequenced in a study of shared clonotypes between healthy human individuals. Profiling relied on immunoSEQ multiplex PCR, and the TCRdb table lists in-frame clones only, not all of them. The repertoire holds about 2.1 million clones, with about 93% as singletons. It was CD45RO-negative cells, positively selected for CCR7, that made up naive CD8 cells, with terminally differentiated effector memory CD45RA+ cells excluded. Sequencing used naive CD8+ T cells from PBMCs. Every receptor here comes from a man younger than 35 in good health. Some clones in this sample may be carry-over from other donors' samples.

V is TRBV4-1 and J is TRBJ2-3; D possibly corresponds to TRBD2 (5 bases). The CDR3 is 17 residues long. V lost 1 base and J lost 2, with 16 bases in between. CDR1 is MGHRA and CDR2 is YSYEKL in the germline V gene. This chain's CDR3 is CASSQGPMGGFTDTQYF. CDR3 bases: TGCGCCAGCAGCCAAGGCCCCATGGGCGGGTTCACAGATACGCAGTATTTT.

In DNA, the CDR3 is TGTGCCAGCAGTTACCCTAGCGGGAGTTCCTACGAGCAGTACTTC. Translated, it gives CASSYPSGSSYEQYF. V gene TRBV28 combines with J gene TRBJ2-7; 10 positions agree with TRBD2. The CDR3 is 15 amino acids. J gave up 1 base and V 4 bases, and 4 bases lay outside the gene matches. Germline V gene sequence: CDR1 MDHEN, CDR2 SYDVKM.

The chain links TRBV4-1 to TRBJ2-3, with no clear D. CDR1 and CDR2 (germline): MGHRA, YSYEKL. The CDR3 length is 15 residues. Between the trimmed V and J ends, which lost 1 base and 2 bases, there was a span of 10 bases. The CDR3 here is CASSQGVTATDTQYF. The CDR3 coding sequence is TGCGCCAGCAGCCAAGGTGTAACAGCCACAGATACGCAGTATTTT.

This clone was seen a single time. The rearrangement joins TRBV6-1 to TRBJ2-2, with D possibly TRBD2 on 6 matching bases. The CDR3 loop spans 15 amino acids. The germline gives CDR1 MNHNS, CDR2 SASEGT. Trimming removed 4 bases from V and 7 bases from J, with 16 bases in between. The CDR3 DNA reads TGTGCCAGCAGTGTCTTCCGGGGGAACCACGGGGAGCTGTTTTTT. It codes for CASSVFRGNHGELFF.

The J gene is TRBJ1-4, the V gene TRBV6-1; 10 bases map to TRBD1. V shed 2 bases and J 8 bases; nucleotides not matched to a gene: 8. Germline values: CDR1 MNHNS, CDR2 SASEGT. The CDR3 is made up of 16 amino acids. In DNA, the CDR3 is TGTGCCAGCAGTGAATCCCCGGGACAGGGGCGAGAAAAACTGTTTTTT. Its protein is CASSESPGQGREKLFF.

This clone was detected only once. This chain links TRBV11-2 with TRBJ2-3; 9 bases map to TRBD2. CDR3 length: 16 amino acids. Germline trimming cut 5 bases from V and 4 bases from J; bases unmatched to any gene: 10. CDR1 is SGHAT and CDR2 is FQNNGV in the germline V gene. Here the CDR3 reads CASSPGAGGPADTQYF. The CDR3, as DNA: TGTGCCAGCAGCCCCGGGGCGGGAGGGCCCGCAGATACGCAGTATTTT.

J is TRBJ2-1 and V is TRBV7-9, with TRBD2 matching over 12 bases. This CDR3 comprises 14 residues. CDR1 is SEHNR and CDR2 is FQNEAQ in the germline V gene (reference sequence). The trim removed 6 bases at V and 8 bases at J, leaving 5 bases unmatched. CDR3 residues: CASRLAGGDDEQFF. The DNA for the CDR3 is TGTGCCAGCAGGCTAGCGGGAGGGGACGATGAGCAGTTCTTC.